The clone carrying this TCR beta chain was detected a few times. Antigen specificity is unknown. V was pared by 7 bases and J by 5 bases, with 8 bases of the junction left unmatched. CDR3 size: 16 residues. Germline V CDR1 and CDR2: MNHEY, SMNVEV (reference sequence). TCRdb reanalysed the reads using MiXCR and keeps one entry per CDR3 protein. The sample contains 830,000 or so distinct CDR3 sequences, about 30% of which appear only once. The data were obtained in a study of T cell repertoires in cytomegalovirus infection. The wider study: An indication of both CMV infection and matching HLA type came from public TCR beta signatures.

General study points: In two of eight donors, the top clonotype was HLA-C-restricted CMV-specific.

The TCR originated in a human donor in good health (CMV status not recorded). Some clones in this sample may be carry-over from other donors' samples. The source was cultured CD8+ T cells from PBMCs, collected from culture after CMV antigen stimulation. The chain recombines TRBV27 with TRBJ2-5; 15 bases line up with TRBD2. In DNA, the CDR3 is TGTGCCAGCACCAGGACTAGCGGGGGGGCAAGTGAGACCCAGTACTTC. Its translation is CASTRTSGGASETQYF.